These T cell receptor beta chains were read from a single sample in a study of cytomegalovirus exposure and HLA in healthy donors. Using immunoSEQ multiplex PCR, the repertoire was profiled, and TCRdb retains in-frame clones only, with some absent. The repertoire holds 150,000 to 200,000 clones, with over 70% as singletons. Sequenced material: PBMCs. The source is a female donor in good health and CMV-seronegative. The CDR3 runs from the conserved cysteine through the conserved F or W. A D gene is named only where the DNA matches it firmly. Clone size, where shown, is once, few, many, or a class for clones that have expanded.

abundance	j_gene	v_gene	d_gene	CDR3nt	CDR3aa
NA	TRBJ1-2	TRBV30	NA	TGTGCCTGGAGTCTAACAGGGAAAGGCTACACCTTC	CAWSLTGKGYTF
NA	TRBJ1-1	TRBV18	TRBD1	TGTGCCAGCTCACCGGGACAGGGTAGGACTGAAGCTTTCTTT	CASSPGQGRTEAFF
NA	TRBJ2-5	TRBV10-3	NA	TGTGCCACACAGGCCCCCCCAGAGACCCAGTACTTC	CATQAPPETQYF
NA	TRBJ1-1	TRBV5-5	NA	TGTGCCAGCAGCTTGACAGGGAACACTGAAGCTTTCTTT	CASSLTGNTEAFF
NA	TRBJ2-3	TRBV11-3	TRBD1	TGTGCCAGCAGCTCGACAGGGAAGTCAGATACGCAGTATTTT	CASSSTGKSDTQYF
NA	TRBJ1-1	TRBV10-3	NA	TGTGCCATCAGTGAGCCTACCACTGAAGCTTTCTTT	CAISEPTTEAFF
NA	TRBJ1-1	TRBV28	TRBD1	TGTGCCAGCAGGGTAGGGGGCAAGGCTTTCTTT	CASRVGGKAFF
few	TRBJ2-3	TRBV9	NA	TGTGCCAGCAGCGTTCTAGACCGCGTCCCCACAGATACGCAGTATTTT	CASSVLDRVPTDTQYF
NA	TRBJ1-1	TRBV30	NA	TGTGCCTGGAGTGTAGCAGGGCCCCGAATAGTGAACACTGAAGCTTTCTTT	CAWSVAGPRIVNTEAFF
once	TRBJ2-4	TRBV6-5	NA	TGTGCCAGCAAGGCGGGTCAGCTAGCCAAAAACATTCAGTACTTC	CASKAGQLAKNIQYF
NA	TRBJ2-1	TRBV30	TRBD1	TGTGCCTGGAGGGGGACAGGGGGCTACAATGAGCAGTTCTTC	CAWRGTGGYNEQFF
NA	TRBJ2-7	TRBV9	TRBD1	TGTGCCAGCAGCGTAGGCCCGGGACAGAGCTCCTACGAGCAGTACTTC	CASSVGPGQSSYEQYF
NA	TRBJ2-3	TRBV5-1	TRBD1	TGCGCCAGCAGCTGGGGGGACAGGGATGAAGATACGCAGTATTTT	CASSWGDRDEDTQYF
NA	TRBJ1-1	TRBV5-6	TRBD1	TGTGCCAGCACCAAGGACAGGGTTCAGGACACTGAAGCTTTCTTT	CASTKDRVQDTEAFF
NA	TRBJ1-1	TRBV7-2	NA	TGTGCCAGCAGCTTCCGGTCAGGGAAGGCTGAAGCTTTCTTT	CASSFRSGKAEAFF
NA	TRBJ1-6	TRBV6-5	NA	TGTGCCAGCAGTTACAACACAGGGAGCTCACCCCTCCACTTT	CASSYNTGSSPLHF
NA	TRBJ1-2	TRBV9	NA	TGTGCCAGCAGCGCCTGGACAGCTGGCTATGGCTACACCTTC	CASSAWTAGYGYTF
NA	TRBJ1-4	TRBV2	TRBD1	TGTGCCAGCAGGTGGATACAGGGGTCAACTAATGAAAAACTGTTTTTT	CASRWIQGSTNEKLFF
NA	TRBJ2-7	TRBV30	TRBD2	TGTGCCTGGAGATTAGCGGGGGGGCCTAGGGAGCAGTACTTC	CAWRLAGGPREQYF
once	TRBJ2-7	TRBV15	TRBD2	TGTGCCACCAGCAGAGCAGGCGGGAGGAGCTCCTACGAGCAGTACTTC	CATSRAGGRSSYEQYF
NA	TRBJ2-3	TRBV28	TRBD2	TGTGCCAGCAGTTTAGCTCGGGTCTGTTCACTGACTAGCCGGTCTGGCGGGGGGTCAGATACGCAGTATTTT	CASSLARVCSLTSRSGGGSDTQYF
once	TRBJ2-2	TRBV6-4	TRBD1	TGTGCCAGCAGTGAGGGAGGACAGGGGGCCCGGGAGCTGTTTTTT	CASSEGGQGARELFF
NA	TRBJ2-3	TRBV5-1	TRBD2	TGCGCCAGCAGCTTCGGGCGGGGGTACACAGATACGCAGTATTTT	CASSFGRGYTDTQYF
NA	TRBJ2-5	TRBV6-1	TRBD2	TGTGCCAGCAGGGGGCGGGAGGGCCCTCGAGAGACCCAGTACTTC	CASRGREGPRETQYF
NA	TRBJ1-2	TRBV7-2	NA	TGTGCCACCACACCCTTCGCCGGGGAATATGGCTACACCTTC	CATTPFAGEYGYTF
NA	TRBJ1-1	TRBV6-5	NA	TGTGCCAGTAGTTACTCGGGGGGTTCTACTGAAGCTTTCTTT	CASSYSGGSTEAFF
few	TRBJ1-2	TRBV4-1	TRBD1	TGCGCCAGCAGCCAAGCGCAGGGGGGAAACTATGGCTACACCTTC	CASSQAQGGNYGYTF
NA	TRBJ2-1	TRBV7-6	TRBD2	TGTGCCAGCAGCTTAGTAGCGGGGGAGGTATACAATGAGCAGTTCTTC	CASSLVAGEVYNEQFF
NA	TRBJ2-7	TRBV6-6	TRBD2	TGTGCCAGCAGGGACAGGGGGACTAGCGGGAGCTACGAGCAGTACTTC	CASRDRGTSGSYEQYF
NA	TRBJ1-2	TRBV11-2	NA	TGTGCCAGCAGCTCCCACAGGGCTCCTAACTATGGCTACACCTTC	CASSSHRAPNYGYTF
NA	TRBJ2-1	TRBV27	NA	TGTGCCAGCAGTTTAACGGGAACCTACAATGAGCAGTTCTTC	CASSLTGTYNEQFF
NA	TRBJ1-2	TRBV6-5	TRBD1	TGTGCCAGCAGTTACTCACAGGGGTTATCTAACTATGGCTACACCTTC	CASSYSQGLSNYGYTF
NA	TRBJ2-3	TRBV14	NA	TGTGCCAGCAGCCCGACACCGGATTCGCAGTATTTT	CASSPTPDSQYF
NA	TRBJ1-5	TRBV11-2	NA	TGTGCCAGCAGCTTAAGCTCAGGGGACAATCAGCCCCAGCATTTT	CASSLSSGDNQPQHF
few	TRBJ1-3	TRBV15	NA	TGTGCCACCAGCGCGGGCTCGGAAGGAAACACCATATATTTT	CATSAGSEGNTIYF
NA	TRBJ1-2	TRBV4-3	NA	TGCGCCAGCAGCCAAGCTGCGGGGGAGAACTATGGCTACACCTTC	CASSQAAGENYGYTF
NA	TRBJ2-5	TRBV11-3	TRBD2	TGTGCCAGCAGCCTCCGGACTAGCGGGGGGGAAGAGACCCAGTACTTC	CASSLRTSGGEETQYF
once	TRBJ2-2	TRBV7-2	TRBD1	TGTGCCAGCAGCTTATATGGACAGGGGGTTGGGGAGCTGTTTTTT	CASSLYGQGVGELFF
NA	TRBJ2-3	TRBV6-4	TRBD1	TGTGCCAGCAGTGACTCTTTGGACAGGGGGGCAGATACGCAGTATTTT	CASSDSLDRGADTQYF
NA	TRBJ1-5	TRBV5-1	NA	TGCGCCAGCAGCCGGGAGGACCCAGGATACCAGCCCCAGCATTTT	CASSREDPGYQPQHF
NA	TRBJ1-1	TRBV19	NA	TGTGCCAGTAGTATCAGGGATGATGAAGCTTTCTTT	CASSIRDDEAFF
NA	TRBJ2-3	TRBV20-1	NA	TGCAGTGCCCCTAGGCGGTACACGCAGTATTTT	CSAPRRYTQYF
NA	TRBJ1-5	TRBV15	TRBD1	TGTGCCACCAGCAGAGATCACAGGGGAAGCAATCAGCCCCAGCATTTT	CATSRDHRGSNQPQHF
NA	TRBJ1-3	TRBV28	TRBD1	TGTGCCAGCAATCAACCCGGGACAGGGGCTGGAAACACCATATATTTT	CASNQPGTGAGNTIYF
NA	TRBJ1-1	TRBV30	TRBD1	TGTGCCTGGAGTGTACTGACAGGGGGCCTGAACACTGAAGCTTTCTTT	CAWSVLTGGLNTEAFF
NA	TRBJ1-4	TRBV6-1	NA	TGTGCCAGCTATGATGGGACATCTGGAAAACTGTTTTTT	CASYDGTSGKLFF
NA	TRBJ2-5	TRBV28	TRBD2	TGTGCCAGCAGTTGGAGCGGGATTAGTTTAAAGACCCAGTACTTC	CASSWSGISLKTQYF